A single sample gave rise to the 18 T cell receptor beta chains below, sequenced in a study of CD8 T cells in ankylosing spondylitis. TCRdb recomputed calls from the 5' RACE reads with MiXCR, one row per CDR3 protein. Of approximately 290,000 distinct CDR3 sequences listed, less than 25% are singletons. The sequenced sample consisted of blood, either unsorted or a sorted T cell fraction (not recorded which). The receptors were sampled from a female donor with ankylosing spondylitis or in good health (not recorded which).

This clonotype was detected a few times. The chain joins TRBV4-2 to TRBJ1-2; D is possibly TRBD1 (5 bases). CDR3 size: 14 residues. Germline V gene data show CDR1 as LGHNA and CDR2 as YNFKEQ. V shed 0 bases and J shed 5 bases, with 10 bases lying between them. The CDR3 DNA sequence: TGTGCCAGCAGCCAAGATCAGGGATATTATGGCTACACCTTC. Encoded protein: CASSQDQGYYGYTF.

This clonotype was seen ten or more times. The V call is TRBV20-1, the J call TRBJ2-1; TRBD2 matches 7 bases. V lost 0 bases, J lost 7 bases, and 6 bases stayed unmatched. Germline lookup yields CDR1 DFQATT and CDR2 SNEGSKA (reference sequence). This CDR3 region has 14 residues. CDR3 sequence: CSARDLAASNEQFF. In nucleotides, the CDR3 is TGCAGTGCTAGAGATCTAGCGGCTAGTAATGAGCAGTTCTTC.

The J gene is TRBJ2-5, the V gene TRBV12-3 or TRBV12-4; 8 positions match TRBD1. The length of the CDR3 is 13 residues. V shed 6 bases, J shed 5 bases, and the junction held 5 bases outside the gene matches. In DNA, the CDR3 is TGTGCCAGCAGCCACCAGGGGGCCGAGACCCAGTACTTC. Its translation is CASSHQGAETQYF.

The genes are TRBV7-9 and TRBJ1-4, with D hard to call. In germline, CDR1 is SEHNR, CDR2 FQNEAQ (reference sequence). The CDR3 is 12 amino acids. V was clipped by 5 bases and J by 2 bases, with 3 bases between them. The DNA of the CDR3 is TGTGCCAGCAGCGCTACTAATGAAAAACTGTTTTTT. Translated, it gives CASSATNEKLFF. The full variable domain, with the rest looked up from reference TRBV7-9 and TRBJ1-4, is DTGVSQNPRHKITKRGQNVTFRCDPISEHNRLYWYRQTLGQGPEFLTYFQNEAQLEKSRLLSDRFSAERPKGSFSTLEIQRTEQGDSAMYLCASSATNEKLFFGSGTQLSVL.

The V gene is TRBV6-5, the J gene TRBJ2-2; possibly TRBD1 for D (6 bases). Germline V gives CDR1 MNHEY, CDR2 SVGAGI. The CDR3 length is 12 residues. Trimming shortened V by 8 bases and J by 7 bases, and 11 bases separated the two germline ends. The CDR3 loop is CASWRGGGELFF. The CDR3 DNA is TGTGCCAGCTGGAGAGGGGGCGGGGAGCTGTTTTTT.

This clonotype came up a few times. The rearrangement uses TRBV5-1 and TRBJ2-5; D unclear. Germline V lookup: CDR1 SGHRS, CDR2 YFSETQ. The CDR3 has 15 amino acids. V was pared by 4 bases and J by 3 bases, with 16 bases between. The CDR3 protein is CASSPDGRKEETQYF. CDR3 coding DNA: TGCGCCAGCAGCCCGGATGGACGGAAAGAAGAGACCCAGTACTTC.

This clonotype was detected ten times or more. The rearrangement links TRBV20-1 to TRBJ2-7; tentative D call: TRBD1 (5 bases). Germline values: CDR1 DFQATT, CDR2 SNEGSKA (reference sequence). V lost 1 base and J lost 6, with 10 bases in between. This CDR3 comprises 12 residues. CDR3 loop: CSARGAGREQYF. In nucleotides, the CDR3 is TGCAGTGCTAGAGGGGCAGGGCGCGAGCAGTACTTC.

The V and J genes are TRBV2 and TRBJ2-3; TRBD2 agrees at 7 bases. The germline gives CDR1 SNHLY, CDR2 FYNNEI. This CDR3 region has 14 residues. The CDR3 here is CASCSQRGADTQYF. The CDR3 coding sequence is TGTGCTTCGTGTTCCCAACGGGGGGCAGATACGCAGTATTTT.

This clonotype was detected a few times. The rearrangement uses TRBV2 and TRBJ2-1; no clear D gene. Between the trimmed V and J ends, which lost 4 bases and 4 bases, there was a span of 8 bases. CDR3 length: 13 residues. Per germline, CDR1 SNHLY and CDR2 FYNNEI. The CDR3 here is CASSGVSYNEQFF. The CDR3, as DNA: TGTGCCAGCAGTGGCGTTAGTTACAATGAGCAGTTCTTC.

The chain uses TRBV7-2 and TRBJ2-7; TRBD2 aligns across 9 bases. Trimming cost V 2 bases and J 0 bases; bases outside gene matches: 8. Germline V lookup: CDR1 SGHTA, CDR2 FQGNSA. The CDR3 extends over 17 amino acids. The chain's CDR3 is CASSLITSGPSSYEQYF. The CDR3 DNA is TGTGCCAGCAGCTTAATAACTAGCGGGCCTAGCTCCTACGAGCAGTACTTC. Using reference TRBV7-2 and TRBJ2-7 for the parts outside the CDR3, the full variable domain is GAGVSQSPSNKVTEKGKDVELRCDPISGHTALYWYRQSLGQGLEFLIYFQGNSAPDKSGLPSDRFSAERTGGSVSTLTIQRTQQEDSAVYLCASSLITSGPSSYEQYFGPGTRLTVT.

This clonotype was recorded a few times. The chain uses TRBV6-6 and TRBJ1-5, with 8 bases aligning to TRBD1. V shed 11 bases and J 4 bases; nucleotides not matched to a gene: 7. The CDR3 spans 13 residues. Germline assignment: CDR1 MNHNY and CDR2 SVGAGI (reference sequence). Written as DNA, the CDR3 is TGTGCCGGACCCAGGGGGCCAAATCAGCCCCAGCATTTT. The encoded protein is CAGPRGPNQPQHF.

DNA for the CDR3: TGCAGTGCTAGAGATAGTGGAGGGGGGCATTCCTACGAGCAGTACTTC. This sequence encodes CSARDSGGGHSYEQYF. The V call is TRBV20-1, the J call TRBJ2-7; D tentatively fits TRBD1 or TRBD2 (6 bases each). Trimming left V 0 bases short and J 1 base short, with 16 bases between. Germline V gene data show CDR1 as DFQATT and CDR2 as SNEGSKA (reference sequence). CDR3 length: 16 residues.

The chain combines TRBV20-1 with TRBJ1-5; D is undetermined. Germline V gene data show CDR1 as DFQATT and CDR2 as SNEGSKA (reference sequence). This CDR3 comprises 13 residues. The V end lost 2 bases, the J end lost 2 bases, and 7 bases lay between the germline ends. In DNA form, the CDR3 reads TGCAGTGCTAGACCGCGGGGCAATCAGCCCCAGCATTTT. This encodes CSARPRGNQPQHF.

This clonotype was counted ten times or more. The gene calls are TRBV20-1 and TRBJ1-1, with D unclear. CDR1 is DFQATT, CDR2 SNEGSKA, per germline (reference sequence). Deletions cut 0 bases from V and 0 bases from J, with 5 bases between. This CDR3 is built from 13 residues. The CDR3 spells CSARDLLNTEAFF. For the CDR3, the DNA is TGCAGTGCTAGAGATTTGCTGAACACTGAAGCTTTCTTT.

This clonotype was counted only a few times. The V call is TRBV29-1, the J call TRBJ2-7; either TRBD1 or TRBD2 may fit D (5 bases each). The length of the CDR3 is 11 residues. The germline V gene has CDR1 SQVTM and CDR2 ANQGSEA. The V gene lost 7 bases and the J gene lost 4 bases, with 11 bases spanning the gap. The CDR3 protein is CSGGVGYEQYF. The CDR3, as DNA: TGCAGCGGAGGGGTTGGGTACGAGCAGTACTTC.

The CDR3 region is CASSLASTPYEQYF. The CDR3 DNA follows: TGCGCCAGCAGCTTGGCGTCTACCCCCTACGAGCAGTACTTC. The chain uses TRBV5-1 and TRBJ2-7; no reliable D call. The germline V gene encodes CDR1 SGHRS and CDR2 YFSETQ. Trimming removed 0 bases from V and 2 bases from J, with 9 bases in between. The CDR3 consists of 14 residues. The entire variable domain, with the rest obtained from reference TRBV5-1 and TRBJ2-7, is as follows: KAGVTQTPRYLIKTRGQQVTLSCSPISGHRSVSWYQQTPGQGLQFLFEYFSETQRNKGNFPGRFSGRQFSNSRSEMNVSTLELGDSALYLCASSLASTPYEQYFGPGTRLTVT.

This clonotype showed up many times. The chain combines TRBV12-3 or TRBV12-4 with TRBJ1-2, with unresolved D. The CDR3 totals 13 residues. Trimming took 2 bases from V and 6 from J, leaving 10 bases between them. CDR3 coding DNA: TGTGCCAGCAGTTTAAGAAGGGTGGATGGCTACACCTTC. This gives the protein CASSLRRVDGYTF.

V and J are TRBV5-1 and TRBJ1-1; unclear D gene. This CDR3 is built from 13 residues. Germline V gene sequence: CDR1 SGHRS, CDR2 YFSETQ. Between the trimmed V and J ends, which lost 2 bases and 5 bases, there was a span of 10 bases. CDR3 residues: CASSLDVGTEAFF. The CDR3 nucleotides read TGCGCCAGCAGCTTAGATGTGGGGACTGAAGCTTTCTTT.